The 20 T cell receptor beta chains given below trace back to one sample, sequenced in a study of blood T cell repertoires in COVID-19. Generated by immunoSEQ multiplex PCR, the TCRdb table keeps only in-frame clones and is missing some. In the table there are 190,000 or so clones, about 82% of which are singletons. The sequenced sample was peripheral blood. The source of these receptors is a man between 60 and 75 years old with COVID-19, enrolled during active disease.

This chain uses TRBV9 with TRBJ1-5, with unresolved D. The V and J ends lost 3 bases and 6 bases respectively, with 10 bases between them. Looked up from germline, CDR1 is SGDLS and CDR2 is YYNGEE. The CDR3 consists of 13 residues. The CDR3 reads CASSGQIGQPQHF. Here the CDR3 DNA reads TGTGCCAGCAGCGGACAAATTGGTCAGCCCCAGCATTTT.

V usage is TRBV27 and J usage is TRBJ1-5, with D uncertain. Trimming shortened V by 1 base and J by 0 bases, and 4 bases separated the two germline ends. The CDR3 consists of 14 residues. CDR1 is MNHEY, CDR2 SMNVEV, per germline (reference sequence). The CDR3 bases are TGTGCCAGCAGTTTATTCCGTAGCAATCAGCCCCAGCATTTT. Encoded protein: CASSLFRSNQPQHF.

The chain is built from TRBV19 and TRBJ1-2; 7 bases line up with TRBD1. This CDR3 comprises 15 residues. V dropped 5 bases and J dropped 1; count of bases not matched to a gene: 7. CDR1 is LNHDA and CDR2 is SQIVND in the germline V gene (reference sequence). The CDR3 DNA sequence: TGTGCCAGTAGTCCGAGGGGGCACCTTAACTATGGCTACACCTTC. It encodes CASSPRGHLNYGYTF.

The chain links TRBV7-8 to TRBJ2-5; 8 nucleotides align to TRBD1. This CDR3 has 14 amino acids. Trimming took 1 base from V and 5 from J; bases not matched to a gene: 3. CDR1 and CDR2 (germline): SGHVS, FQNEAQ. CDR3 in amino acids: CASSLERTGETQYF. In DNA, the CDR3 is TGTGCCAGCAGCTTAGAAAGGACAGGGGAGACCCAGTACTTC.

The gene calls are TRBV7-2 and TRBJ1-6, with D hard to call. CDR1 is SGHTA and CDR2 is FQGNSA in the germline V gene. V was trimmed by 6 bases and J by 7 bases, leaving 13 bases between them. CDR3 length: 14 residues. Here the CDR3 DNA reads TGTGCCAGCAGGGCGGTCCTCCTGAATTCACCCCTCCACTTT. This sequence encodes CASRAVLLNSPLHF.

The J gene is TRBJ2-2, the V gene TRBV28; 9 bases match TRBD1. The CDR3 covers 16 residues. V lost 4 bases to trimming and J lost 7 bases; unmatched junction nucleotides: 10. Per the germline V gene, CDR1 is MDHEN and CDR2 is SYDVKM. The CDR3 bases are TGTGCCAGCAGTTCCCCGGGACAGGGAAAGAACGGGGAGCTGTTTTTT. This translates into CASSSPGQGKNGELFF.

The chain carries TRBV5-1 and TRBJ2-2; 7 bases match TRBD1. This CDR3 is 16 amino acids long. Per germline, CDR1 SGHRS and CDR2 YFSETQ. V shed 3 bases and J 0 bases; nucleotides not matched to a gene: 5. This chain's CDR3 is CASSSTGTANTGELFF. As DNA, the CDR3 is TGCGCCAGCAGCTCCACCGGGACAGCGAACACCGGGGAGCTGTTTTTT.

The gene calls are TRBV5-4 and TRBJ1-2; maybe TRBD1 (5 bases). This CDR3 region has 13 residues. CDR1 SGHNT and CDR2 YYREEE come from the germline V gene (reference sequence). With 4 bases removed from V and 6 bases from J, the gap between germline ends came to 13 bases. The CDR3 DNA follows: TGTGCCAGCAGCCTTGGGGGGAATGATGGCTACACCTTC. Protein product: CASSLGGNDGYTF.

This chain joins TRBV9 and TRBJ1-2; 9 nucleotides match TRBD1. This CDR3 region has 15 residues. Germline loops: CDR1 SGDLS, CDR2 YYNGEE. V shed 3 bases, J shed 3 bases, and the junction held 6 bases outside the gene matches. This CDR3 is CASSDGTGIDYGYTF. As DNA, the CDR3 is TGTGCCAGCAGCGACGGGACAGGGATTGACTATGGCTACACCTTC.

This sequence joins TRBV7-8 and TRBJ1-5; 8 positions match TRBD1. CDR1 SGHVS and CDR2 FQNEAQ come from the germline V gene. There are 15 residues in the CDR3. Trimming cost V 3 bases and J 5 bases; bases outside gene matches: 6. The CDR3 region is CASSFDRGRDQPQHF. The CDR3 nucleotides read TGTGCCAGCAGCTTCGACAGGGGAAGGGATCAGCCCCAGCATTTT. Full variable domain (remainder filled in from reference TRBV7-8 and TRBJ1-5): GAGVSQSPRYKVAKRGQDVALRCDPISGHVSLFWYQQALGQGPEFLTYFQNEAQLDKSGLPSDRFFAERPEGSVSTLKIQRTQQEDSAVYLCASSFDRGRDQPQHFGDGTRLSIL.

The rearrangement joins TRBV5-1 to TRBJ1-4; TRBD1 might be the D (5 bases). CDR1 and CDR2 (germline): SGHRS, YFSETQ. V lost 0 bases and J 8 bases, leaving 14 bases between the germline ends. The CDR3 length is 15 residues. The CDR3 spells CASSLASREGEKLFF. DNA of the CDR3: TGCGCCAGCAGCTTGGCCTCCAGGGAGGGCGAAAAACTGTTTTTT.

The gene calls are TRBV10-3 and TRBJ2-2; 10 positions agree with TRBD1. Losses at the gene ends were 3 bases for V and 5 bases for J; bases not matched to a gene: 6. The germline gives CDR1 ENHRY, CDR2 SYGVKD. The CDR3 loop spans 16 amino acids. This chain's CDR3 is CAISERQGADTGELFF. The CDR3 DNA follows: TGTGCCATCAGTGAACGACAGGGGGCTGATACCGGGGAGCTGTTTTTT.

This clone was seen a few times. V is TRBV24-1 and J is TRBJ1-5, with D perhaps matching TRBD1 (5 bases). V was pared by 4 bases and J by 3 bases, with 12 bases between. Germline V gives CDR1 KGHDR, CDR2 SFDVKD. CDR3 length: 15 amino acids. CDR3 sequence: CATSDTTEINQPQHF. In DNA, the CDR3 is TGTGCCACCAGTGACACGACAGAGATCAATCAGCCCCAGCATTTT.

This rearrangement joins TRBV20-1 to TRBJ1-1; no clear D gene. This CDR3 comprises 14 residues. V was cut by 3 bases and J by 4 bases, with 15 bases left in between. The germline V gene has CDR1 DFQATT and CDR2 SNEGSKA (reference sequence). CDR3 bases: TGCAGTGCTAGTAAATCCTCAGGCCTCACTGAAGCTTTCTTT. This sequence encodes CSASKSSGLTEAFF.

The CDR3: CASSLLPTGANTGELFF. CDR3 in DNA: TGTGCCAGCAGCTTACTCCCGACAGGCGCGAACACCGGGGAGCTGTTTTTT. V usage is TRBV7-3 and J usage is TRBJ2-2; possible D gene TRBD1, 6 bases. Germline CDR1 and CDR2: SGHTA and FQGTGA. Trimming took 2 bases from V and 0 from J, leaving 13 bases between them. The CDR3 contains 17 residues.

V usage is TRBV15 and J usage is TRBJ2-3; D is unclear. Germline assignment: CDR1 LNHNV and CDR2 YYDKDF (reference sequence). The CDR3 is made up of 15 amino acids. Trimming left V 0 bases short and J 2 bases short, with 9 bases between. This CDR3 reads CATSRDKLYTDTQYF. The CDR3 region has the DNA TGTGCCACCAGCAGAGATAAACTGTACACAGATACGCAGTATTTT.

The chain links TRBV6-5 to TRBJ1-4, with 9 positions matching TRBD1. V trimming: 7 bases; J trimming: 8 bases; junction bases outside the gene matches: 2. This CDR3 has 12 residues. CDR1 is MNHEY, CDR2 SVGAGI, per germline. The CDR3 region has the DNA TGTGCCAGCAAGACAGGGGGGGAAAAACTGTTTTTT. Protein sequence: CASKTGGEKLFF.

This clone was detected only a few times. The chain combines TRBV6-5 with TRBJ1-1; maybe TRBD1 (5 bases). Germline V gene data show CDR1 as MNHEY and CDR2 as SVGAGI. This CDR3 is built from 14 residues. Trimming left V 0 bases short and J 4 bases short, with 9 bases between. This chain's CDR3 is CASSYSGGVTEAFF. The CDR3 DNA is TGTGCCAGCAGTTACTCCGGGGGAGTCACTGAAGCTTTCTTT.

The rearrangement uses TRBV6-5 and TRBJ1-5; no clear D gene. The CDR3 length is 14 residues. Trimming took 0 bases from V and 2 from J, leaving 5 bases between them. In germline, CDR1 is MNHEY, CDR2 SVGAGI. In DNA, the CDR3 is TGTGCCAGCAGTTACTCGGGCCGCAATCAGCCCCAGCATTTT. It is translated as CASSYSGRNQPQHF.

The V and J genes are TRBV7-2 and TRBJ2-6; D not resolved. The length of the CDR3 is 14 residues. Trimming took 5 bases from V and 2 from J, leaving 7 bases between them. Germline CDR1 is SGHTA and CDR2 is FQGNSA. The CDR3 DNA reads TGTGCCAGCAGCCTCCCTCCTGGGGCCAACGTCCTGACTTTC. It codes for CASSLPPGANVLTF.